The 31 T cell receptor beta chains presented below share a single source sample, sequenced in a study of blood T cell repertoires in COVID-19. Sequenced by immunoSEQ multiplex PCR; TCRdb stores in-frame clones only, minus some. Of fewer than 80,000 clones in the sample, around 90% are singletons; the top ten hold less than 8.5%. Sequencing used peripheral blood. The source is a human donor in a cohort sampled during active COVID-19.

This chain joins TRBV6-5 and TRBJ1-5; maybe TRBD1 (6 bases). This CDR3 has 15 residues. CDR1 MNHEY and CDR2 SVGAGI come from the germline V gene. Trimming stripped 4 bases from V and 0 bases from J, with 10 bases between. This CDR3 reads CASSWTVNSNQPQHF. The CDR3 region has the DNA TGTGCCAGCAGTTGGACAGTCAATAGCAATCAGCCCCAGCATTTT.

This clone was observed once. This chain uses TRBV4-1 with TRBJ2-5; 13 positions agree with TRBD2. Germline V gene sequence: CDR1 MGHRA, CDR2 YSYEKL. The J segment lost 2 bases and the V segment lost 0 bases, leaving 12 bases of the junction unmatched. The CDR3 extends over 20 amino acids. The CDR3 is CASSQDRTGSTSGGQETQYF. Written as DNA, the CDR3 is TGCGCCAGCAGCCAAGATAGGACCGGCTCGACTAGCGGGGGGCAAGAGACCCAGTACTTC.

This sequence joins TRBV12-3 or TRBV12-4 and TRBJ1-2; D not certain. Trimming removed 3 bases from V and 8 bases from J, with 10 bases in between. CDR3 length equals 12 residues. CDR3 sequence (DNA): TGTGCCAGCAGTTTTCCGGTGGGCGGCTACACCTTC. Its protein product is CASSFPVGGYTF.

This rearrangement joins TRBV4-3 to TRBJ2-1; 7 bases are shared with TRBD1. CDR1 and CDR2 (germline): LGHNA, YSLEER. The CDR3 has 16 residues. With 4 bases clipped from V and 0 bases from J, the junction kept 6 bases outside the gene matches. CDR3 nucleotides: TGCGCCAGCAGCCTCGCGACAGGGAGCTCCTACAATGAGCAGTTCTTC. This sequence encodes CASSLATGSSYNEQFF.

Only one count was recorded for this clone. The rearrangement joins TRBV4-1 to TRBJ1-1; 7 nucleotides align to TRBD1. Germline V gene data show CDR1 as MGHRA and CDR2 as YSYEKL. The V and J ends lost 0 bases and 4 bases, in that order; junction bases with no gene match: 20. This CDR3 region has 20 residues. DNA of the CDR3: TGCGCCAGCAGCCAAGATGCCCAAAGAGTGACAGGGCTATGGAGCACTGAAGCTTTCTTT. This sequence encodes CASSQDAQRVTGLWSTEAFF.

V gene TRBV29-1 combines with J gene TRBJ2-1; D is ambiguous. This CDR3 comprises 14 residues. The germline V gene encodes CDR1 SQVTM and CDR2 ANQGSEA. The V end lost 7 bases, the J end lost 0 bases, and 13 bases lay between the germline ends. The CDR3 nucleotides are TGCAGCGGCTTTCTAGTGATCTCCTACAATGAGCAGTTCTTC. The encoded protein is CSGFLVISYNEQFF.

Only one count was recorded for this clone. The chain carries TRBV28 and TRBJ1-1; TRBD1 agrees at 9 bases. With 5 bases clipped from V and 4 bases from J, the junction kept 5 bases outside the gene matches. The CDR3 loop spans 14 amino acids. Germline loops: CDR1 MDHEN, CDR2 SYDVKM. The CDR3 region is CASSRQGGGTEAFF. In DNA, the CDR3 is TGTGCCAGCAGTCGACAGGGGGGAGGCACTGAAGCTTTCTTT.

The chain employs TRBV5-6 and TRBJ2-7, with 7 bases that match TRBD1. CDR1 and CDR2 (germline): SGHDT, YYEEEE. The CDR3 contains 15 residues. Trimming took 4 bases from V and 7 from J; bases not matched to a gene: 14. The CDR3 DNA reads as TGTGCCAGCAGCCCGTGGACAGGTCTCCGACGGGAGCAGTACTTC. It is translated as CASSPWTGLRREQYF.

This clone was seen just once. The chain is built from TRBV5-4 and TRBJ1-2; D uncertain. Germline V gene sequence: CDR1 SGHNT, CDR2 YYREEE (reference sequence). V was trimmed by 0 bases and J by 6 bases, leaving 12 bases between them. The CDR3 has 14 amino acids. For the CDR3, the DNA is TGTGCCAGCAGCTTGGGGGGAAAGGGAGATGGCTACACCTTC. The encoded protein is CASSLGGKGDGYTF.

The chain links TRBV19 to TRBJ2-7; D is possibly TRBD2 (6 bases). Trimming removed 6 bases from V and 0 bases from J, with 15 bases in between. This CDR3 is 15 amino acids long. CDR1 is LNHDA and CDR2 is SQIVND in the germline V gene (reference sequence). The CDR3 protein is CASREVKAGSYEQYF. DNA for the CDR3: TGTGCCAGTAGGGAGGTGAAAGCGGGCTCCTACGAGCAGTACTTC.

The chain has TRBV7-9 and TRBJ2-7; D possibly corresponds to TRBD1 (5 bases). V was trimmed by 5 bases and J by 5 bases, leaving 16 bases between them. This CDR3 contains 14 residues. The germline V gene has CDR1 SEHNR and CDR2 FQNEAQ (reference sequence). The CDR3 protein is CASSPYSTANEQYF. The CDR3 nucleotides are TGTGCCAGCAGCCCTTACTCGACAGCAAACGAGCAGTACTTC.

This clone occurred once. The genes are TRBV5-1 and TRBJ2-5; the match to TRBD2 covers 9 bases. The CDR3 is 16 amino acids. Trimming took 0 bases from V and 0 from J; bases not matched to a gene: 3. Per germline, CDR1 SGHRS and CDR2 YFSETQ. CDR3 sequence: CASSLEGTSNQETQYF. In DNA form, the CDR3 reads TGCGCCAGCAGCTTGGAGGGGACTAGCAACCAAGAGACCCAGTACTTC. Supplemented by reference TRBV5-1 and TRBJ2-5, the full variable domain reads KAGVTQTPRYLIKTRGQQVTLSCSPISGHRSVSWYQQTPGQGLQFLFEYFSETQRNKGNFPGRFSGRQFSNSRSEMNVSTLELGDSALYLCASSLEGTSNQETQYFGPGTRLLVL.

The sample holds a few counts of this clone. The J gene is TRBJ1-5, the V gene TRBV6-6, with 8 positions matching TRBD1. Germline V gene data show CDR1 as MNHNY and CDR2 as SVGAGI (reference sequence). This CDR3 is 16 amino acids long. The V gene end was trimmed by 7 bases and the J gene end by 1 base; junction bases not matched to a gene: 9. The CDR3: CASTTGGAWSNQPQHF. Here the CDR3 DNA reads TGTGCCAGCACCACAGGGGGGGCATGGAGCAATCAGCCCCAGCATTTT.

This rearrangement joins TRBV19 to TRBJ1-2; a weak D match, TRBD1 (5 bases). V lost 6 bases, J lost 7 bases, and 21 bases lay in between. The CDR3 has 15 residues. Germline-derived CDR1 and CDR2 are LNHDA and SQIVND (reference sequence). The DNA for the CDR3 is TGTGCCAGTAGGGTCACCGCCGGGACGCGGGGTGGCTACACCTTC. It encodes CASRVTAGTRGGYTF.

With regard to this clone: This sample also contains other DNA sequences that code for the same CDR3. The CDR3 region is CASSPGLAGGPSTDTQYF. Written as DNA, the CDR3 is TGCGCCAGCAGCCCGGGACTAGCGGGGGGGCCTAGCACAGATACGCAGTATTTT. V and J are TRBV5-1 and TRBJ2-3; 16 bases are shared with TRBD2. Germline V gene sequence: CDR1 SGHRS, CDR2 YFSETQ. CDR3 length: 18 amino acids. The V and J ends lost 4 bases and 0 bases, in that order; junction bases with no gene match: 5.

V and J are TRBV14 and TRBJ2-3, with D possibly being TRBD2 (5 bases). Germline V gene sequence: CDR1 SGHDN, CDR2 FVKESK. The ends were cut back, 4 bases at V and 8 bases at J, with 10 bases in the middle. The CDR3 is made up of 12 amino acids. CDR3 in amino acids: CASSLGLGTQYF. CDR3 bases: TGTGCCAGCAGCCTCGGACTGGGTACGCAGTATTTT.

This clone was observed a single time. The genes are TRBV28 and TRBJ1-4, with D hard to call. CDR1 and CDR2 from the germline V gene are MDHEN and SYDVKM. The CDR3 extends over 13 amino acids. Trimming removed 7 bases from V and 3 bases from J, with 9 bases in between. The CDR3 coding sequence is TGTGCCAGCAAGTCGGGGTCTAATGAAAAACTGTTTTTT. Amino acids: CASKSGSNEKLFF.

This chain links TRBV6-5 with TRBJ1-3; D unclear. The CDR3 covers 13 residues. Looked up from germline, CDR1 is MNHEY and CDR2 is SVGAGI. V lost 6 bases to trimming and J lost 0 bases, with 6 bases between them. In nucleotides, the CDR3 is TGTGCCAGCAGGCGAAGCTCTGGAAACACCATATATTTT. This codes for CASRRSSGNTIYF.

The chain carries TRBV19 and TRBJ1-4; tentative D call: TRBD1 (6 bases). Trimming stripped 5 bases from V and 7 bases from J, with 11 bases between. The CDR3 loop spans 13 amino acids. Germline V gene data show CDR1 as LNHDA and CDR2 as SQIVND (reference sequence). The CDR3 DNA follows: TGTGCCAGTAGTCAGGGGCTAGGTGAAAAACTGTTTTTT. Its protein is CASSQGLGEKLFF.

CDR3 loop: CASSFRDTTGYEQYF. CDR3 nucleotides: TGTGCCAGCAGCTTCCGGGACACAACGGGGTACGAGCAGTACTTC. V usage is TRBV7-2 and J usage is TRBJ2-7, with a tentative D call TRBD1 (6 bases). This CDR3 contains 15 residues. Per the germline V gene, CDR1 is SGHTA and CDR2 is FQGNSA. Trimming shortened V by 3 bases and J by 4 bases, and 16 bases separated the two germline ends.

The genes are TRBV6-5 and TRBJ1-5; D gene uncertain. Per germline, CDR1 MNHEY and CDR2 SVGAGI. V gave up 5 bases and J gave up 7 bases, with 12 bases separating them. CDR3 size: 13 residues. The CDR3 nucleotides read TGTGCCAGCAGTCCCTCGGGAAGGCAGCCCCAGCATTTT. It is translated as CASSPSGRQPQHF.

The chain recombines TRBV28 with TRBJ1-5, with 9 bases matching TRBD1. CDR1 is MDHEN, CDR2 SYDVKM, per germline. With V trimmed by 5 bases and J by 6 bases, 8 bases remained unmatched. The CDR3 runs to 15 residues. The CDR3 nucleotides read TGTGCCAGCAGTCCCGGGGGGACAGGGACTCAGCCCCAGCATTTT. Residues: CASSPGGTGTQPQHF.

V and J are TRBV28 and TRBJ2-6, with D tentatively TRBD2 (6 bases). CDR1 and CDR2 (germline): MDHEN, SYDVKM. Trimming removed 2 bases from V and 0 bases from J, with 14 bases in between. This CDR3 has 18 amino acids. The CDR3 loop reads CASSLAGFSASGANVLTF. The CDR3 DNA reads TGTGCCAGCAGTTTAGCGGGATTTAGCGCCTCTGGGGCCAACGTCCTGACTTTC.

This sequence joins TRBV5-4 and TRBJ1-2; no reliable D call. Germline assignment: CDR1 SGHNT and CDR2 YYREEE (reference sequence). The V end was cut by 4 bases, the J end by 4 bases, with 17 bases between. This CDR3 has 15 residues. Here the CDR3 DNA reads TGTGCCAGCAGCACAATGGACTCAACTCCCTATGGCTACACCTTC. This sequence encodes CASSTMDSTPYGYTF. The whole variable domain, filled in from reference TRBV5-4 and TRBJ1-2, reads ETGVTQSPTHLIKTRGQQVTLRCSSQSGHNTVSWYQQALGQGPQFIFQYYREEENGRGNFPPRFSGLQFPNYSSELNVNALELDDSALYLCASSTMDSTPYGYTFGSGTRLTVV.

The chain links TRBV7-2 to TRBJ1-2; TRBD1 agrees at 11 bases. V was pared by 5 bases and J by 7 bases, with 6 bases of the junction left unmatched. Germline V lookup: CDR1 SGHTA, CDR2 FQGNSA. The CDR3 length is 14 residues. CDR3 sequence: CASSHGQGAGGYTF. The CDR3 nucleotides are TGTGCCAGCAGCCACGGACAGGGGGCGGGTGGCTACACCTTC.

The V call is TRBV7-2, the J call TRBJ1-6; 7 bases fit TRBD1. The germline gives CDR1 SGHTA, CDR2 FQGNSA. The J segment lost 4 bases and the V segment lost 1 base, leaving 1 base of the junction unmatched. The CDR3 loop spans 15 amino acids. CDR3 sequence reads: CASSLETGYNSPLHF. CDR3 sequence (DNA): TGTGCCAGCAGCTTAGAGACAGGGTATAATTCACCCCTCCACTTT.

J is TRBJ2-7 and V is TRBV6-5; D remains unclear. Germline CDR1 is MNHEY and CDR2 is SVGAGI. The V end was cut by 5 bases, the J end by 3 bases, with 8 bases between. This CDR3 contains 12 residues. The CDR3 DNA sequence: TGTGCCAGCAGTAGGAGCTACTACGAGCAGTACTTC. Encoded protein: CASSRSYYEQYF.

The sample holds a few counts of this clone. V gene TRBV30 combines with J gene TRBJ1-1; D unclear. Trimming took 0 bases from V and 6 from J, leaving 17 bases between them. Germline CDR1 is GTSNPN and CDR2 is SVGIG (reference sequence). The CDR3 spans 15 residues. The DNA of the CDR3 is TGTGCCTGGAGTGTACTGTTTAATCCAGGTGCTGAAGCTTTCTTT. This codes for CAWSVLFNPGAEAFF.

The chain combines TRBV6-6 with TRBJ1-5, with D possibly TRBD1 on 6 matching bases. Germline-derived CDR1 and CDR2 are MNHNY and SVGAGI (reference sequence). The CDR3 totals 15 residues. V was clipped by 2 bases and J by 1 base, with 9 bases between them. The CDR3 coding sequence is TGTGCCAGCAGTTACCTAACAGGGAGCAATCAGCCCCAGCATTTT. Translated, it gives CASSYLTGSNQPQHF.

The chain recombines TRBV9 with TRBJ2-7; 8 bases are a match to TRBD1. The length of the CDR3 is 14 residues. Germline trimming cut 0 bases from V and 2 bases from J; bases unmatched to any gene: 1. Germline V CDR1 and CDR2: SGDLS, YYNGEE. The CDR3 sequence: CASSVEDRAYEQYF. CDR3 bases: TGTGCCAGCAGCGTAGAGGACAGGGCCTACGAGCAGTACTTC.

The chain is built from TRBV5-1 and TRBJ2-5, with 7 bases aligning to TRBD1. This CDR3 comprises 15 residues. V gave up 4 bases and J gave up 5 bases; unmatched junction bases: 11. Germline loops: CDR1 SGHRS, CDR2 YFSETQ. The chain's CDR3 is CASSPGAQGSETQYF. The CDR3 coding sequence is TGCGCCAGCAGCCCCGGTGCACAGGGGTCGGAGACCCAGTACTTC.